What follows is one T cell receptor beta chain and its context. Its antigen remains unknown. The sample originates from a study of cytomegalovirus exposure and HLA in healthy donors. This PCR relied on a set of 60 Vbeta primers and 13 Jbeta primers. Profiling relied on immunoSEQ multiplex PCR, and the TCRdb table lists in-frame clones only, not all of them. Recorded for this sample: 120,000 to 150,000 clones. Study-level points and caveats: In an earlier analysis, most TCR beta V segments were productive about 87% or about 30% of the time.

Healthy bone marrow donors made up the donors. Germline values: CDR1 SGHRS, CDR2 YFSETQ. V lost 0 bases, J lost 7 bases, and 11 bases lay in between. The CDR3 loop spans 14 amino acids. The chain has TRBV5-1 and TRBJ2-1, with D possibly matching TRBD2 (6 bases). The source is a woman in her fifties or sixties in good health and CMV-seronegative. Sequenced: PBMCs. The CDR3 protein is CASSLEPAGNEQFF. The CDR3 nucleotides read TGCGCCAGCAGCTTGGAACCCGCGGGGAATGAGCAGTTCTTC.